The clone carrying this T cell receptor (beta chain) has just a few counts. Its ends do not fully match the called genes, so a read error is possible. Time point defined: newly diagnosed GD, antithyroid drugs for less than 3 months. Scientists built the TCR library using RNA that was extracted from PBMCs. The data were taken from a study of regulatory T cells in long-lasting Graves disease. Building of the TCR beta libraries involved iRepertoire HTBI primers and Arm-PCR of CDR3 regions. TCRdb processed the multiplex PCR reads anew with MiXCR; each CDR3 protein has one entry. The sample lists a few hundred thousand distinct CDR3 sequences, 16% occurring once. The CDR3 length is 13 residues. CDR1 is MNHEY, CDR2 SVGEGT, per germline. These same data were also listed under a study on T cells in Graves' hyperthyroidism and ophthalmopathy. That report adds: Each diagnosis drew on symptoms, thyroxine, TRAb, thyroid ultrasound and orbital computed tomography findings.

The rearrangement uses TRBV6-2 or TRBV6-3 and TRBJ2-7; tentative D call: TRBD1 (5 bases). This clonotype was sampled from a man aged 35 to 55 with Graves disease. The specimen was peripheral blood mononuclear cells (PBMCs), collected at new diagnosis, from a patient treated with antithyroid drugs. The CDR3 DNA follows: TGTGCCAACAGTCGGACACCTCCCTACGAGCAGTACTTC. Amino acid sequence: CANSRTPPYEQYF.